The 17 T cell receptor beta chains below all came from one sample that was sequenced in a study of blood T cell repertoires in COVID-19. Using immunoSEQ multiplex PCR, the repertoire was profiled, and TCRdb retains in-frame clones only, with some absent. The table lists some 400,000 clones, roughly 86% of them singletons. The specimen sequenced was peripheral blood. Receptors were obtained from a human donor with acute or convalescent COVID-19. The donor label of this sample is uncertain.

The rearrangement links TRBV30 to TRBJ1-2; D ambiguous. Germline values: CDR1 GTSNPN, CDR2 SVGIG (reference sequence). V lost 4 bases and J lost 4, with 16 bases in between. CDR3 length equals 14 residues. CDR3 protein: CAWKSRGRSYGYTF. In nucleotides, the CDR3 is TGTGCCTGGAAGAGTAGAGGGCGAAGCTATGGCTACACCTTC.

The rearrangement uses TRBV20-1 and TRBJ2-7; 11 bases agree with TRBD1. From germline, CDR1 is DFQATT and CDR2 SNEGSKA (reference sequence). J lost 5 bases, V lost 3 bases, and 9 bases had no gene match. The CDR3 runs to 15 residues. CDR3 sequence: CSASADRGLSDEQYF. CDR3 sequence (DNA): TGCAGTGCTAGTGCGGACAGGGGGCTTAGTGACGAGCAGTACTTC.

As DNA, the CDR3 is TGTGCCAGCAGCTTTCGGACGGGGAAAAATGAAAAACTGTTTTTT. Amino acid sequence: CASSFRTGKNEKLFF. This chain links TRBV5-4 with TRBJ1-4; no clear D gene. Per the germline V gene, CDR1 is SGHNT and CDR2 is YYREEE (reference sequence). Trimming took 2 bases from V and 5 from J, leaving 13 bases between them. This CDR3 comprises 15 residues.

This rearrangement joins TRBV15 to TRBJ1-2; 9 nucleotides line up with TRBD1. Germline V lookup: CDR1 LNHNV, CDR2 YYDKDF (reference sequence). This CDR3 region has 12 residues. Unmatched junction bases numbered 0, after V lost 3 bases and J lost 7 bases. CDR3 residues: CATSRTGGGYTF. CDR3 bases: TGTGCCACCAGCAGGACAGGGGGTGGCTACACCTTC.

The rearrangement joins TRBV6-5 to TRBJ2-7; a weak D match, TRBD2 (5 bases). V was cut by 0 bases and J by 3 bases, with 15 bases left in between. The germline gives CDR1 MNHEY, CDR2 SVGAGI. The CDR3 contains 16 residues. As DNA, the CDR3 is TGTGCCAGCAGTTACTCGAGGAACACCGGGAACTACGAGCAGTACTTC. Translated, it gives CASSYSRNTGNYEQYF.

The rearrangement links TRBV5-1 to TRBJ1-2, with D maybe TRBD1 (5 bases). V dropped 4 bases and J dropped 4 bases, with 17 bases sitting between them. The CDR3 has 15 residues. The V gene's germline CDR1 is SGHRS and CDR2 YFSETQ. CDR3 loop: CASSQFQGRAYGYTF. CDR3 sequence (DNA): TGCGCCAGCAGCCAATTCCAGGGTAGGGCCTATGGCTACACCTTC.

V usage is TRBV5-1 and J usage is TRBJ2-3; possibly TRBD2 for D (6 bases). Germline V gene data show CDR1 as SGHRS and CDR2 as YFSETQ. V was clipped by 2 bases and J by 2 bases, with 18 bases between them. The CDR3 totals 17 residues. CDR3 in DNA: TGCGCCAGCAGCTTTTCGGGGAGGACCATCCTCACAGATACGCAGTATTTT. Translation gives CASSFSGRTILTDTQYF.

A few counts support this clone. The rearrangement joins TRBV7-2 to TRBJ2-7; tentatively, D is TRBD1 (6 bases). This CDR3 has 14 amino acids. Trimming removed 7 bases from V and 0 bases from J, with 13 bases in between. Germline CDR1 SGHTA, CDR2 FQGNSA. CDR3 sequence: CASTPDRSSYEQYF. In nucleotides, the CDR3 is TGTGCCAGCACCCCGGACAGAAGCTCCTACGAGCAGTACTTC.

The CDR3 DNA sequence: TGCAGTGCTAAAGTAGGGGATGAAGCTTTCTTT. Translating gives CSAKVGDEAFF. The chain combines TRBV20-1 with TRBJ1-1, with D perhaps matching TRBD1 (5 bases). The CDR3 is 11 amino acids. The V end lost 4 bases, the J end lost 7 bases, and 10 bases lay between the germline ends. The germline V gene encodes CDR1 DFQATT and CDR2 SNEGSKA (reference sequence).

The chain couples TRBV5-6 to TRBJ1-2, with a tentative D call TRBD1 (6 bases). The CDR3 is made up of 16 amino acids. Looked up from germline, CDR1 is SGHDT and CDR2 is YYEEEE. The V end was cut by 1 base, the J end by 2 bases, with 15 bases between. CDR3 in amino acids: CASSLQGTSYNYGYTF. The CDR3 nucleotides are TGTGCCAGCAGCTTGCAGGGGACCTCCTACAACTATGGCTACACCTTC. The whole variable domain, remainder taken from reference TRBV5-6 and TRBJ1-2, is DAGVTQSPTHLIKTRGQQVTLRCSPKSGHDTVSWYQQALGQGPQFIFQYYEEEERQRGNFPDRFSGHQFPNYSSELNVNALLLGDSALYLCASSLQGTSYNYGYTFGSGTRLTVV.

The genes are TRBV7-2 and TRBJ1-2; no clear D. Looked up from germline, CDR1 is SGHTA and CDR2 is FQGNSA. Trimming removed 5 bases at V and 6 bases at J, with 13 bases between. The CDR3 spans 13 residues. CDR3 in amino acids: CASSPLSTNGYTF. CDR3 nucleotides: TGTGCCAGCAGCCCCCTCTCGACTAATGGCTACACCTTC.

This clone appeared a single time. The gene calls are TRBV23-1 and TRBJ2-4, with D possibly being TRBD2 (5 bases). TRBV23-1 is identified as an open reading frame with a role that is uncertain. This CDR3 has 17 residues. The ends were cut back, 4 bases at V and 0 bases at J, with 16 bases in the middle. The CDR3 DNA follows: TGCGCCAGCAGTCCACCCACTTACGGAGGAGCCAAAAACATTCAGTACTTC. Translated: CASSPPTYGGAKNIQYF.

This chain uses TRBV28 with TRBJ2-7; 7 bases are shared with TRBD1. Germline loops: CDR1 MDHEN, CDR2 SYDVKM. The CDR3 consists of 15 residues. The ends lost 4 bases at V and 2 bases at J; junction bases unmatched: 8. CDR3 coding DNA: TGTGCCAGCAGTTACGCCGGGACAGCCACCTACGAGCAGTACTTC. Translation gives CASSYAGTATYEQYF.

In its sample, this clone was seen a few times. V usage is TRBV11-2 and J usage is TRBJ2-5, with 11 nucleotides matching TRBD2. V lost 4 bases, J lost 5 bases, and 9 bases stayed unmatched. The CDR3 consists of 16 residues. Germline V gene lookup returns CDR1 SGHAT and CDR2 FQNNGV. The DNA of the CDR3 is TGTGCCAGCAGCTCCATAGCGGGGGGGCCAGTGGAGACCCAGTACTTC. Translation gives CASSSIAGGPVETQYF. The variable domain in full, with the rest retrieved from reference TRBV11-2 and TRBJ2-5, is EAGVAQSPRYKIIEKRQSVAFWCNPISGHATLYWYQQILGQGPKLLIQFQNNGVVDDSQLPKDRFSAERLKGVDSTLKIQPAKLEDSAVYLCASSSIAGGPVETQYFGPGTRLLVL.

In the case of this clone: One junction end disagrees with the germline gene, perhaps due to a read error. The chain is built from TRBV7-2 and TRBJ2-1; 10 nucleotides line up with TRBD2. The germline gives CDR1 SGHTA, CDR2 FQGNSA. CDR3 length: 17 residues. The CDR3 spells CASSPRTSGGSSNEQFF. The CDR3, as DNA: TGTGCCAGCAGCCCCCGGACTAGCGGAGGATCCTCCAATGAGCAGTTCTTC.

The rearrangement joins TRBV10-3 to TRBJ2-1; 8 bases line up with TRBD1. CDR1 ENHRY and CDR2 SYGVKD come from the germline V gene. The CDR3 has 19 residues. The trim removed 0 bases at V and 4 bases at J, leaving 14 bases unmatched. The CDR3: CAISESGVWRGQEYNEQFF. The CDR3 DNA sequence: TGTGCCATCAGTGAGTCCGGAGTTTGGAGGGGACAGGAGTACAATGAGCAGTTCTTC.

The chain employs TRBV19 and TRBJ1-5; tentative D call: TRBD1 (5 bases). In germline, CDR1 is LNHDA, CDR2 SQIVND (reference sequence). The V gene lost 4 bases and the J gene lost 4 bases, with 17 bases spanning the gap. The CDR3 totals 16 residues. CDR3 nucleotides: TGTGCCAGTAGTAGAGTACCGAGACAGCAGAATCAGCCCCAGCATTTT. The encoded protein is CASSRVPRQQNQPQHF.